Below, one T cell receptor beta chain is given with its context. The antigen is undetermined. Systemic immunosuppression or a history of autoimmune disease excluded patients. Blood sampling took place at baseline, cycle 4 day 1, and cycle 7 day 1. The germline V gene encodes CDR1 SNHLY and CDR2 FYNNEI. The CDR3 has 12 residues. Trimming removed 4 bases at V and 5 bases at J, with 8 bases between. Some clones are missing from TCRdb's copy, which holds only in-frame ones; the method was immunoSEQ multiplex PCR. The data show about 100,000 clones, with more than 85% seen just once and 0.54% held by the top ten. This specimen comes from a study of OX40 agonist ivuxolimab in advanced cancers. Study overall: Patients were treated with intravenous ivuxolimab, dosed at 0.01 to 10 mg/kg and infused every 2 weeks. Study-wide points: Clonal expansion from baseline to week 6 occurred in both CD4+ and CD8+ T cells.

The sequencing here drew on CD4+ or CD8+ T cells sorted from blood, taken in a trial of the OX40 agonist ivuxolimab. This sequence was found in an adult with an advanced solid tumor such as melanoma, head and neck, liver or kidney cancer. The gene calls are TRBV2 and TRBJ2-5; maybe TRBD1 (5 bases). The CDR3 protein is CASSGTGETQYF. In nucleotides, the CDR3 is TGTGCCAGCAGTGGAACAGGCGAGACCCAGTACTTC. The full variable domain, rest sourced from reference TRBV2 and TRBJ2-5, is EPEVTQTPSHQVTQMGQEVILRCVPISNHLYFYWYRQILGQKVEFLVSFYNNEISEKSEIFDDQFSVERPDGSNFTLKIRSTKLEDSAMYFCASSGTGETQYFGPGTRLLVL.